Presented here are 24 T cell receptor beta chains from one specimen sequenced in a study of T-cell memory formation after mild COVID-19. Using its own MiXCR run on the 5' RACE reads, TCRdb lists one record per CDR3 protein. The sample has about 250,000 distinct CDR3 sequences, about 17% seen once. The sample was PBMCs or a T cell subset sorted from them (not recorded which). These receptor sequences come from a man aged 18 to 29 who had mild COVID-19 (a few samples of this study predate the infection). Cell type and time point are not known.

The chain links TRBV5-1 to TRBJ1-2; D remains unclear. The V gene's germline CDR1 is SGHRS and CDR2 YFSETQ. The CDR3 contains 16 residues. Trimming took 2 bases from V and 2 from J, leaving 16 bases between them. CDR3 DNA: TGCGCCAGCAGCTTAGGAAGAGCGTCCAGAAACTATGGCTACACCTTC. Protein sequence: CASSLGRASRNYGYTF.

This chain uses TRBV30 with TRBJ1-1; 9 bases map to TRBD1. J lost 6 bases, V lost 5 bases, and 4 bases had no gene match. This CDR3 region has 12 residues. Germline CDR1 and CDR2: GTSNPN and SVGIG (reference sequence). CDR3 residues: CAWGQGTAEAFF. The CDR3 nucleotides read TGTGCCTGGGGACAGGGGACGGCTGAAGCTTTCTTT.

This clonotype turned up a few times. The rearrangement links TRBV5-1 to TRBJ2-3; 7 positions agree with TRBD2. Germline V gene lookup returns CDR1 SGHRS and CDR2 YFSETQ. Germline trimming cut 2 bases from V and 4 bases from J; bases unmatched to any gene: 7. The CDR3 sequence is 15 residues long. The CDR3 DNA reads TGCGCCAGCAGCTTAGGGCTAGCGGTCGCAGATACGCAGTATTTT. This codes for CASSLGLAVADTQYF.

The rearrangement uses TRBV5-1 and TRBJ2-1; 9 positions agree with TRBD1. Looked up from germline, CDR1 is SGHRS and CDR2 is YFSETQ. Trimming removed 6 bases from V and 7 bases from J; junction bases left unmatched: 8. This CDR3 contains 14 residues. This CDR3 reads CASTQGGTGNEQFF. CDR3 DNA sequence: TGCGCCAGCACCCAAGGGGGGACAGGGAATGAGCAGTTCTTC.

V usage is TRBV6-6 and J usage is TRBJ1-2; D possibly corresponds to TRBD1 (6 bases). Germline CDR1 reads MNHNY; CDR2 reads SVGAGI (reference sequence). The ends were cut back, 6 bases at V and 1 base at J, with 18 bases in the middle. The CDR3 runs to 16 residues. CDR3 sequence (DNA): TGTGCCAGCAGCGCCGGGGGGGGCCGGGTTAACTATGGCTACACCTTC. Encoded protein: CASSAGGGRVNYGYTF.

This clonotype was seen only a few times. In DNA form, the CDR3 reads TGCGCCAGCAGTGCGACACGGGGCGCCCACAATGAGCAGTTCTTC. Translating gives CASSATRGAHNEQFF. The V call is TRBV10-1, the J call TRBJ2-1; tentatively, D is TRBD1 or TRBD2 (5 bases each). The CDR3 runs 15 residues. From germline, CDR1 is WNHNN and CDR2 SYGVQD (reference sequence). Trimming pared 4 bases from V and 5 bases from J, leaving 15 bases between.

The V and J genes are TRBV28 and TRBJ2-3, with D possibly TRBD2 on 8 matching bases. The CDR3 has 16 amino acids. V was cut by 5 bases and J by 5 bases, with 20 bases left in between. Germline lookup yields CDR1 MDHEN and CDR2 SYDVKM. The CDR3 reads CASSLPGRGRGDTQYF. CDR3 nucleotide sequence: TGTGCCAGCAGTCTCCCCGGGAGGGGGCGAGGAGATACGCAGTATTTT.

V gene TRBV29-1 combines with J gene TRBJ1-1; 9 bases line up with TRBD1. CDR1 and CDR2 (germline): SQVTM, ANQGSEA. The CDR3 contains 13 residues. V gave up 4 bases and J gave up 4 bases; unmatched junction bases: 4. CDR3: CSVGNRGLTEAFF. CDR3 sequence (DNA): TGCAGCGTTGGTAACAGGGGGCTCACTGAAGCTTTCTTT.

This rearrangement joins TRBV6-5 to TRBJ2-5; tentative D call: TRBD2 (6 bases). Trimming left V 5 bases short and J 6 bases short, with 16 bases between. CDR1 is MNHEY and CDR2 is SVGAGI in the germline V gene. The CDR3 is made up of 14 amino acids. The CDR3 coding sequence is TGTGCCAGCAGTCAGATAGCGGAAAAAAAGACCCAGTACTTC. Its protein product is CASSQIAEKKTQYF.

This clonotype has only a few counts. The chain recombines TRBV20-1 with TRBJ1-5; 9 bases fit TRBD1. Trimming took 6 bases from V and 7 from J; bases not matched to a gene: 7. Germline values: CDR1 DFQATT, CDR2 SNEGSKA (reference sequence). This CDR3 comprises 13 residues. The CDR3 spells CSASRDRDQPQHF. The DNA of the CDR3 is TGCAGTGCCTCCAGGGACAGGGACCAGCCCCAGCATTTT.

The CDR3 is CTLGGSRDTQYF. CDR3 DNA sequence: TGCACCTTGGGCGGTTCAAGAGATACCCAGTACTTC. The chain recombines TRBV20-1 with TRBJ2-5; no clear D. Germline V gene lookup returns CDR1 DFQATT and CDR2 SNEGSKA (reference sequence). CDR3 length: 12 amino acids.

This chain uses TRBV20-1 with TRBJ2-1; TRBD2 is a possible D gene (7 bases). The CDR3 loop spans 13 amino acids. Per germline, CDR1 DFQATT and CDR2 SNEGSKA (reference sequence). Between the trimmed V and J ends, which lost 1 base and 7 bases, there was a span of 11 bases. The CDR3 reads CSARVGGRNEQFF. The CDR3 DNA reads TGCAGTGCTAGAGTCGGGGGGCGGAATGAGCAGTTCTTC.

Many counts were recorded for this clonotype. The gene calls are TRBV12-3 or TRBV12-4 and TRBJ2-2; the D is unclear. V lost 6 bases and J 0 bases, leaving 14 bases between the germline ends. This CDR3 has 16 amino acids. The DNA of the CDR3 is TGTGCCAGCAGCCCTGGCGTCGGAGCGAACACCGGGGAGCTGTTTTTT. Translated, it gives CASSPGVGANTGELFF.

The chain employs TRBV7-2 and TRBJ1-6; D possibly corresponds to TRBD1 (5 bases). Between the trimmed V and J ends, which lost 1 base and 11 bases, there was a span of 9 bases. Germline values: CDR1 SGHTA, CDR2 FQGNSA. This CDR3 is 13 amino acids long. The CDR3 DNA follows: TGTGCCAGCAGCTTAGGGGGGGGTACACCCCTCCACTTT. Amino acid sequence: CASSLGGGTPLHF.

The chain employs TRBV14 and TRBJ2-1, with D possibly TRBD2 on 6 matching bases. The CDR3 spans 17 residues. The germline gives CDR1 SGHDN, CDR2 FVKESK. V was shortened by 4 bases and J by 0 bases, with 16 bases between the two germline ends. The CDR3 protein is CASSRYGSMSSYNEQFF. CDR3 DNA: TGTGCCAGCAGCCGTTACGGGAGCATGAGCTCCTACAATGAGCAGTTCTTC.

In its sample, this clonotype was seen a few times. V is TRBV7-9 and J is TRBJ2-5; no clear D. This CDR3 is built from 15 residues. The germline gives CDR1 SEHNR, CDR2 FQNEAQ (reference sequence). Trimming shortened V by 3 bases and J by 1 base, and 12 bases separated the two germline ends. The CDR3 loop is CASSFDTVFQETQYF. The CDR3 DNA follows: TGTGCCAGCAGCTTCGATACCGTCTTCCAAGAGACCCAGTACTTC.

This clonotype was recorded a few times. This chain joins TRBV4-2 and TRBJ2-2, with 9 bases fitting TRBD1. The J segment lost 5 bases and the V segment lost 4 bases, leaving 5 bases of the junction unmatched. The CDR3 consists of 15 residues. Germline V lookup: CDR1 LGHNA, CDR2 YNFKEQ. CDR3: CASSPGQGRTGELFF. The CDR3 DNA follows: TGTGCCAGCAGCCCCGGACAGGGGAGAACCGGGGAGCTGTTTTTT.

J is TRBJ2-5 and V is TRBV3-1, with D tentatively TRBD2 (5 bases). Germline values: CDR1 LGHDT, CDR2 YNNKEL (reference sequence). Trimming removed 0 bases at V and 5 bases at J, with 10 bases between. The CDR3 consists of 14 residues. CDR3 residues: CASSQDGRRETQYF. CDR3 nucleotides: TGTGCCAGCAGCCAAGACGGCCGGAGGGAGACCCAGTACTTC.

CDR3 in DNA: TGCAGTGCTTCGCCCGGGACGGTGGGAGATCAGCCCCAGCATTTT. It codes for CSASPGTVGDQPQHF. J is TRBJ1-5 and V is TRBV20-1; tentative D call: TRBD1 (5 bases). The CDR3 covers 15 residues. Trimming shortened V by 5 bases and J by 5 bases, and 19 bases separated the two germline ends. The germline CDR1 and CDR2 sequences are DFQATT and SNEGSKA (reference sequence).

This clonotype appeared a few times. V is TRBV5-5 and J is TRBJ1-1; D remains ambiguous. Trimming stripped 2 bases from V and 4 bases from J, with 9 bases between. Germline CDR1 and CDR2: SGHKS and YYEKEE (reference sequence). The CDR3 covers 13 residues. CDR3 bases: TGTGCCAGCAGCTTAAGGGTGCTCACTGAAGCTTTCTTT. Translation: CASSLRVLTEAFF.

Ten or more counts support this clonotype. The J gene is TRBJ1-5, the V gene TRBV7-8; D is ambiguous. The CDR3 runs to 14 residues. From germline, CDR1 is SGHVS and CDR2 FQNEAQ. The V gene lost 1 base and the J gene lost 5 bases, with 9 bases spanning the gap. The CDR3 region has the DNA TGTGCCAGCAGCTTAGAGGGAGGGTATCAGCCCCAGCATTTT. Protein sequence: CASSLEGGYQPQHF.

V is TRBV11-2 and J is TRBJ1-1; perhaps TRBD1 as D (6 bases). This CDR3 comprises 16 residues. V dropped 4 bases and J dropped 1 base, with 16 bases sitting between them. CDR1 and CDR2 (germline): SGHAT, FQNNGV. The CDR3 loop is CASSSTAGTPNTEAFF. The CDR3 DNA is TGTGCCAGCAGCTCTACCGCCGGGACACCGAACACTGAAGCTTTCTTT.

This chain uses TRBV4-2 with TRBJ2-2; D uncertain. V lost 5 bases and J 0 bases, leaving 7 bases between the germline ends. CDR3 length: 14 residues. In germline, CDR1 is LGHNA, CDR2 YNFKEQ. The CDR3 coding sequence is TGTGCCAGCAGCTCAATTCCGAACACCGGGGAGCTGTTTTTT. This translates into CASSSIPNTGELFF.

The CDR3, as DNA: TGTGCCAGCAGCACCTCAGGGGGTTCACCCCTCCACTTT. The encoded protein is CASSTSGGSPLHF. The rearrangement links TRBV7-3 to TRBJ1-6, with 7 nucleotides matching TRBD1. Per germline, CDR1 SGHTA and CDR2 FQGTGA. The V gene end was trimmed by 5 bases and the J gene end by 9 bases; junction bases not matched to a gene: 4. This CDR3 region has 13 residues.